Below, 31 T cell receptor beta chains from the same sample are listed, as sequenced in a study of neurological immune-mediated disorders. TCRdb reprocessed the 5' RACE reads with MiXCR, giving one entry per CDR3 protein. Of fewer than 30,000 distinct CDR3 sequences in the sample, 5.5% to 8% were seen once. The sequenced sample consisted of PBMCs. The source is a woman aged 40 to 50 in good health.

Of note for this clonotype: This is likely a read error, given that the CDR3 carries no conserved phenylalanine or tryptophan at its end. This chain uses TRBV4-1 with TRBJ2-7, with a possible D match to TRBD2 (7 bases). The germline V gene encodes CDR1 MGHRA and CDR2 YSYEKL. CDR3 length equals 15 residues. V was shortened by 4 bases and J by 5 bases, with 18 bases between the two germline ends. This CDR3 reads CASSPLKGGANEQYL. DNA of the CDR3: TGCGCCAGCAGCCCACTGAAAGGGGGGGCAAACGAGCAGTACCTC.

This sequence joins TRBV19 and TRBJ2-2; 10 nucleotides line up with TRBD2. J gave up 6 bases and V 2 bases, and 9 bases lay outside the gene matches. Germline lookup yields CDR1 LNHDA and CDR2 SQIVND (reference sequence). This CDR3 is 17 amino acids long. The CDR3 region is CASSIQALAGVSGELFF. The DNA for the CDR3 is TGTGCCAGTAGTATACAAGCCCTAGCGGGAGTATCCGGGGAGCTGTTTTTT.

This clonotype was picked up many times. The chain carries TRBV25-1 and TRBJ2-7; 8 positions agree with TRBD1. CDR1 and CDR2 (germline): MGHDK, SYGVNS. The CDR3 is 14 amino acids. With 3 bases clipped from V and 1 base from J, the junction kept 2 bases outside the gene matches. The CDR3 bases are TGTGCCAGCAGTGACAGGGACAGGTCCTACGAGCAGTACTTC. Protein: CASSDRDRSYEQYF.

The rearrangement joins TRBV20-1 to TRBJ2-1; D gene unclear. Germline assignment: CDR1 DFQATT and CDR2 SNEGSKA (reference sequence). The CDR3 contains 15 residues. Trimming left V 3 bases short and J 10 bases short, with 22 bases between. CDR3 sequence reads: CSASPLLSWVNEQFF. In DNA form, the CDR3 reads TGCAGTGCTAGTCCACTATTATCTTGGGTCAACGAGCAGTTCTTC.

Ten or more counts support this clonotype. The V gene is TRBV5-1, the J gene TRBJ1-5; the match to TRBD1 covers 7 bases. V shed 1 base and J 5 bases; nucleotides not matched to a gene: 3. The CDR3 sequence is 14 residues long. CDR1 and CDR2 (germline): SGHRS, YFSETQ. CDR3: CASSLRGGDQPQHF. The CDR3 nucleotides read TGCGCCAGCAGCTTGAGAGGGGGCGATCAGCCCCAGCATTTT.

This clonotype was seen at least ten times. The gene calls are TRBV4-3 and TRBJ2-6; 8 bases match TRBD1. Per the germline V gene, CDR1 is LGHNA and CDR2 is YSLEER. V lost 0 bases, J lost 1 base, and 8 bases stayed unmatched. CDR3 length: 19 amino acids. For the CDR3, the DNA is TGCGCCAGCAGCCAAGATTACTCCTGGACAGGGTCTGGGGCCAACGTCCTGACTTTC. This translates into CASSQDYSWTGSGANVLTF.

The V and J genes are TRBV29-1 and TRBJ1-1; unclear D gene. Trimming stripped 3 bases from V and 1 base from J, with 3 bases between. The CDR3 is 11 amino acids. CDR1 SQVTM and CDR2 ANQGSEA come from the germline V gene. The CDR3 reads CSVEANTEAFF. DNA of the CDR3: TGCAGCGTTGAGGCGAACACTGAAGCTTTCTTT.

This clonotype occurred many times. V gene TRBV5-1 combines with J gene TRBJ2-7; weak D call: TRBD1 (5 bases). V dropped 4 bases and J dropped 0 bases, with 17 bases sitting between them. The CDR3 is made up of 16 amino acids. Germline CDR1 reads SGHRS; CDR2 reads YFSETQ. The CDR3 sequence: CASSTHTAGHSYEQYF. Here the CDR3 DNA reads TGCGCCAGCAGCACTCATACCGCAGGGCACTCCTACGAGCAGTACTTC.

This clonotype was seen ten or more times. The CDR3 here is CASSLDGVGQPQHF. CDR3 bases: TGCGCCAGCAGCTTGGATGGGGTCGGTCAGCCCCAGCATTTT. The gene calls are TRBV5-1 and TRBJ1-5; D not certain. This CDR3 region has 14 residues. Trimming cost V 0 bases and J 6 bases, with 10 bases left between them. The germline gives CDR1 SGHRS, CDR2 YFSETQ.

The chain recombines TRBV5-6 with TRBJ1-2; 9 bases are a match to TRBD1. The CDR3 extends over 15 amino acids. Germline assignment: CDR1 SGHDT and CDR2 YYEEEE. V trimming: 4 bases; J trimming: 5 bases; junction bases outside the gene matches: 9. CDR3 amino acids: CASSVDRGFAYGYTF. In DNA form, the CDR3 reads TGTGCCAGCAGCGTCGACAGGGGGTTCGCTTATGGCTACACCTTC.

This clonotype was found many times. The rearrangement uses TRBV20-1 and TRBJ1-5; D gene ambiguous. The ends were cut back, 1 base at V and 6 bases at J, with 16 bases in the middle. The CDR3 contains 15 residues. Germline CDR1 reads DFQATT; CDR2 reads SNEGSKA (reference sequence). CDR3 protein: CSARVAAGLSQPQHF. Here the CDR3 DNA reads TGCAGTGCTAGAGTGGCGGCTGGGCTGAGTCAGCCCCAGCATTTT.

This clonotype was detected many times. The V call is TRBV20-1, the J call TRBJ2-1; D not resolved. The CDR3 contains 15 residues. V was cut by 2 bases and J by 6 bases, with 17 bases left in between. The V gene's germline CDR1 is DFQATT and CDR2 SNEGSKA (reference sequence). CDR3 loop: CSARTHPDGINEQFF. DNA of the CDR3: TGCAGTGCTAGAACCCACCCGGACGGAATCAATGAGCAGTTCTTC.

This clonotype was counted many times. J is TRBJ1-4 and V is TRBV5-1; 8 bases line up with TRBD1. Germline-derived CDR1 and CDR2 are SGHRS and YFSETQ. V lost 4 bases to trimming and J lost 1 base; unmatched junction nucleotides: 12. The CDR3 is 18 residues long. DNA of the CDR3: TGCGCCAGCAGCCTCGGGACAGGTGGTCCTAGAACTAATGAAAAACTGTTTTTT. It translates to CASSLGTGGPRTNEKLFF.

In its sample, this clonotype is medium-sized. The chain combines TRBV7-2 with TRBJ1-1, with D perhaps TRBD1 (6 bases). From germline, CDR1 is SGHTA and CDR2 FQGNSA. Trimming removed 2 bases from V and 6 bases from J, with 16 bases in between. The CDR3 has 15 residues. This CDR3 reads CASSLNWRGSSEAFF. The DNA of the CDR3 is TGTGCCAGCAGCTTAAATTGGAGGGGGTCGTCTGAAGCTTTCTTT.

This clonotype was detected a few times. V usage is TRBV29-1 and J usage is TRBJ2-1, with 8 nucleotides matching TRBD2. Unmatched junction bases numbered 8, after V lost 4 bases and J lost 3 bases. CDR3 length: 15 residues. Germline V gives CDR1 SQVTM, CDR2 ANQGSEA. The chain's CDR3 is CSVVGRGVIYNEQFF. CDR3 bases: TGCAGCGTTGTTGGGCGGGGGGTCATCTACAATGAGCAGTTCTTC.

This clonotype showed up just a few times. The chain combines TRBV19 with TRBJ2-7; D is ambiguous. CDR1 and CDR2 (germline): LNHDA, SQIVND (reference sequence). The CDR3 sequence is 13 residues long. V was cut by 3 bases and J by 0 bases, with 6 bases left in between. The CDR3 DNA follows: TGTGCCAGTAGTATTGCCAGCTCCTACGAGCAGTACTTC. This encodes CASSIASSYEQYF.

In this sample, this clonotype turned up many times. The chain recombines TRBV20-1 with TRBJ2-5; TRBD2 matches 8 bases. J lost 10 bases, V lost 4 bases, and 8 bases had no gene match. The CDR3 sequence is 12 residues long. Germline loops: CDR1 DFQATT, CDR2 SNEGSKA (reference sequence). The CDR3 here is CSANAPGGGQYF. CDR3 in DNA: TGCAGTGCTAACGCCCCGGGAGGGGGCCAGTACTTC.

This clonotype was observed at least ten times. The chain couples TRBV7-2 to TRBJ2-1; tentative D call: TRBD1 (6 bases). CDR1 is SGHTA, CDR2 FQGNSA, per germline. The V gene lost 5 bases and the J gene lost 8 bases, with 13 bases spanning the gap. The CDR3 length is 13 residues. The CDR3 coding sequence is TGTGCCAGCAGCCTAAGGGGGACCTATGAGCAGTTCTTC. Protein product: CASSLRGTYEQFF.

Many counts were recorded for this clonotype. J is TRBJ1-5 and V is TRBV4-2; no reliable D call. The CDR3 has 14 residues. The V end lost 2 bases, the J end lost 2 bases, and 7 bases lay between the germline ends. Germline-derived CDR1 and CDR2 are LGHNA and YNFKEQ. DNA of the CDR3: TGTGCCAGCAGCCAACTCGCCCGCAATCAGCCCCAGCATTTT. Encoded protein: CASSQLARNQPQHF.

There are many counts of this clonotype. The V gene is TRBV28, the J gene TRBJ2-1, with 12 positions matching TRBD2. Trimming cost V 8 bases and J 4 bases; bases outside gene matches: 6. CDR1 and CDR2 from the germline V gene are MDHEN and SYDVKM. The CDR3 is 15 amino acids. The CDR3, as DNA: TGTGCCAGCGGGTTACTAGCGGGGGGATACAATGAGCAGTTCTTC. Protein: CASGLLAGGYNEQFF. The variable domain in full, completed from reference TRBV28 and TRBJ2-1, reads DVKVTQSSRYLVKRTGEKVFLECVQDMDHENMFWYRQDPGLGLRLIYFSYDVKMKEKGDIPEGYSVSREKKERFSLILESASTNQTSMYLCASGLLAGGYNEQFFGPGTRLTVL.

The chain carries TRBV15 and TRBJ1-4, with D unclear. Germline values: CDR1 LNHNV, CDR2 YYDKDF (reference sequence). The ends were cut back, 1 base at V and 7 bases at J, with 13 bases in the middle. CDR3 length: 15 residues. The CDR3 DNA is TGTGCCACCAGCAGAGCTCGGGCAGGCGCTGAAAAACTGTTTTTT. Its protein is CATSRARAGAEKLFF.

This clonotype was detected only once. The chain joins TRBV18 to TRBJ1-4; perhaps TRBD1 as D (5 bases). V shed 5 bases and J shed 10 bases, with 17 bases lying between them. CDR1 KGHSH and CDR2 LQKENI come from the germline V gene. The CDR3 has 14 amino acids. The CDR3 loop reads CASSKQAGTTKLFF. The DNA of the CDR3 is TGTGCCAGCTCAAAACAAGCGGGGACCACAAAACTGTTTTTT.

This chain links TRBV7-6 with TRBJ2-1; D uncertain. Between the trimmed V and J ends, which lost 1 base and 0 bases, there was a span of 7 bases. CDR3 length: 15 residues. Germline V gene lookup returns CDR1 SGHVS and CDR2 FNYEAQ. The CDR3: CASSLEANSYNEQFF. CDR3 sequence (DNA): TGTGCCAGCAGCTTAGAAGCGAACTCCTACAATGAGCAGTTCTTC.

This clonotype appeared many times. This rearrangement joins TRBV20-1 to TRBJ2-1, with TRBD2 as a possible D gene (5 bases). The V and J ends lost 3 bases and 2 bases respectively, with 17 bases between them. Germline lookup yields CDR1 DFQATT and CDR2 SNEGSKA (reference sequence). The CDR3 length is 16 residues. The CDR3 coding sequence is TGCAGTGCTAGGCAAAGCCTAGCTGCCGCCTACAATGAGCAGTTCTTC. It specifies CSARQSLAAAYNEQFF.

This clonotype was counted at least ten times. The CDR3 DNA follows: TGTGCCAGTAACCAAAGCCCGAATTCACCCCTCCACTTT. This translates into CASNQSPNSPLHF. The chain has TRBV2 and TRBJ1-6; D not certain. The CDR3 runs to 13 residues. Germline V CDR1 and CDR2: SNHLY, FYNNEI. V lost 9 bases and J lost 7, with 13 bases in between.

This clonotype was observed at least ten times. The J gene is TRBJ2-1, the V gene TRBV6-5; tentative D call: TRBD2 (6 bases). Trimming took 0 bases from V and 7 from J, leaving 16 bases between them. The CDR3 extends over 16 amino acids. The germline V gene encodes CDR1 MNHEY and CDR2 SVGAGI. The DNA of the CDR3 is TGTGCCAGCAGTTACTCGGGGGGAAGCATTAGGAATGAGCAGTTCTTC. Translation: CASSYSGGSIRNEQFF.

This clonotype came up many times. The J gene is TRBJ2-3, the V gene TRBV19; D is possibly TRBD2 (5 bases). CDR1 and CDR2 (germline): LNHDA, SQIVND (reference sequence). V dropped 4 bases and J dropped 8 bases, with 19 bases sitting between them. This CDR3 region has 15 residues. Written as DNA, the CDR3 is TGTGCCAGTAGTACCCGACTACCCGACTCCCCTACGCAGTATTTT. It encodes CASSTRLPDSPTQYF.

V is TRBV4-3 and J is TRBJ1-5; 7 nucleotides align to TRBD1. This CDR3 region has 17 residues. Germline-derived CDR1 and CDR2 are LGHNA and YSLEER. V dropped 4 bases and J dropped 3; count of bases not matched to a gene: 12. CDR3 residues: CASSPGGVGTDNQPQHF. The CDR3 bases are TGCGCCAGCAGCCCGGGGGGGGTTGGGACAGACAATCAGCCCCAGCATTTT.

This clonotype showed up many times. V and J are TRBV5-1 and TRBJ2-5; D tentatively fits TRBD1 or TRBD2 (5 bases each). This CDR3 spans 15 amino acids. Germline CDR1 is SGHRS and CDR2 is YFSETQ. Between the trimmed V and J ends, which lost 4 bases and 0 bases, there was a span of 13 bases. The CDR3 DNA follows: TGCGCCAGCAGCGGGCAGGGACGGGACCAAGAGACCCAGTACTTC. Residues: CASSGQGRDQETQYF. The variable domain in full, with the rest retrieved from reference TRBV5-1 and TRBJ2-5, is KAGVTQTPRYLIKTRGQQVTLSCSPISGHRSVSWYQQTPGQGLQFLFEYFSETQRNKGNFPGRFSGRQFSNSRSEMNVSTLELGDSALYLCASSGQGRDQETQYFGPGTRLLVL.

By its share, this clonotype is large. The chain employs TRBV20-1 and TRBJ2-5; 7 positions match TRBD1. The CDR3 totals 14 residues. J gave up 1 base and V 1 base, and 3 bases lay outside the gene matches. Germline V CDR1 and CDR2: DFQATT, SNEGSKA (reference sequence). The CDR3: CSARVGDSQETQYF. The CDR3 DNA follows: TGCAGTGCTAGAGTGGGGGACAGCCAAGAGACCCAGTACTTC.

This clonotype was counted ten times or more. V usage is TRBV5-1 and J usage is TRBJ1-1; D gene uncertain. CDR1 and CDR2 (germline): SGHRS, YFSETQ. The CDR3 length is 13 residues. Trimming shortened V by 0 bases and J by 4 bases, and 7 bases separated the two germline ends. In DNA, the CDR3 is TGCGCCAGCAGCTTGGTATCGGCCACTGAAGCTTTCTTT. As protein: CASSLVSATEAFF. Based on the CDR3 plus reference TRBV5-1 and TRBJ1-1, the full variable domain is KAGVTQTPRYLIKTRGQQVTLSCSPISGHRSVSWYQQTPGQGLQFLFEYFSETQRNKGNFPGRFSGRQFSNSRSEMNVSTLELGDSALYLCASSLVSATEAFFGQGTRLTVV.